This T cell receptor (beta chain) was retrieved from a study of T-cell reconstitution after alpha-beta-depleted transplantation in children. General study findings and limits: Surviving recipient cells, namely T cells and thymic progenitors, were the source of high day-60 TCRbeta diversity in some patients. The study reportedly traced alpha-beta T cells about two months after transplant to several hundred expanded graft clones. Fresh T-cell production supplied most of the T-cell counts and diversity seen one year after transplant.

This clonotype showed up just a few times. Its antigen is undetermined. Preparation of the TCRbeta library was carried out with unique molecular identifiers. TCRdb recomputed calls from the PCR reads with MiXCR, one row per CDR3 protein. The sample lists fewer than 550,000 distinct CDR3 sequences; 16% were seen once. The starting material was PBMCs, mostly from graft donor cells, obtained 360 days after TCRalphabeta/CD19-depleted stem cell transplant. The TCR comes from a boy under two years old who had a stem cell transplant for Wiskott-Aldrich syndrome, so the T cells may come from the graft donor.

The CDR3 loop is CASSEWAGGGEKLFF. In DNA, the CDR3 is TGTGCCAGCAGTGAATGGGCAGGGGGAGGGGAAAAACTGTTTTTT. J is TRBJ1-4 and V is TRBV25-1; the match to TRBD1 covers 7 bases. CDR1 and CDR2 from the germline V gene are MGHDK and SYGVNS. V was pared by 1 base and J by 8 bases, with 7 bases of the junction left unmatched. There are 15 residues in the CDR3.